Each of the 19 T cell receptor beta chains below was sequenced from the same sample in a study of shared T cell receptors in the human thymus. The assay was immunoSEQ multiplex PCR, and TCRdb's table has in-frame clones only and misses some. The top ten hold roughly 0.0086% of the sample, which has over 650,000 clones, around 87% seen once. The data were also submitted as part of a second study, on human thymus T cells.

The sequencing input was thymocytes. These receptors came from a boy under two years old with a congenital heart defect.

This chain uses TRBV30 with TRBJ2-7, with TRBD1 matching over 12 bases. After removal of 1 base from V and 5 bases from J, the junction contained 6 bases not matched to a gene. The germline gives CDR1 GTSNPN, CDR2 SVGIG (reference sequence). The CDR3 loop spans 15 amino acids. DNA of the CDR3: TGTGCCTGGAGTGGGGACAGGGGGCAGGTCGACGAGCAGTACTTC. Its protein is CAWSGDRGQVDEQYF.

CDR3 nucleotide sequence: TGTGCCAGCAGCCGGGGGGCGGTTTTTAATTCACCCCTCCACTTT. It encodes CASSRGAVFNSPLHF. This rearrangement joins TRBV9 to TRBJ1-6; possible D gene TRBD1, 6 bases. This CDR3 spans 15 amino acids. Germline CDR1 and CDR2: SGDLS and YYNGEE. V gave up 4 bases and J gave up 6 bases, with 14 bases separating them.

This clone was picked up a small number of times. The chain links TRBV11-2 to TRBJ2-7; D ambiguous. Trimming took 5 bases from V and 5 from J, leaving 25 bases between them. The CDR3 spans 17 residues. Looked up from germline, CDR1 is SGHAT and CDR2 is FQNNGV. In nucleotides, the CDR3 is TGTGCCAGCAGCCCCACAGCCCAGTCGGATCTTTGGCACGAGCAGTACTTC. Translated: CASSPTAQSDLWHEQYF.

This clone was observed a single time. The CDR3 nucleotides read TGTGCCAGCAGTTACGCAGCCTACGAGCAGTACTTC. Its protein product is CASSYAAYEQYF. The V and J genes are TRBV6-6 and TRBJ2-7, with D unclear. CDR3 length: 12 amino acids. Trimming pared 2 bases from V and 2 bases from J, leaving 4 bases between. The germline gives CDR1 MNHNY, CDR2 SVGAGI (reference sequence).

This rearrangement joins TRBV5-1 to TRBJ2-3; TRBD1 aligns across 10 bases. In germline, CDR1 is SGHRS, CDR2 YFSETQ. V gave up 3 bases and J gave up 4 bases; unmatched junction bases: 11. The CDR3 runs to 17 residues. CDR3 protein: CASSSIHRTGGSDTQYF. CDR3 in DNA: TGCGCCAGCAGCTCAATCCACCGGACAGGGGGGTCAGATACGCAGTATTTT.

The chain employs TRBV25-1 and TRBJ1-4; 8 bases fit TRBD1. V was clipped by 4 bases and J by 3 bases; unmatched bases: 4. The CDR3 is made up of 15 amino acids. Germline values: CDR1 MGHDK, CDR2 SYGVNS. CDR3: CASSGQGPPNEKLFF. The CDR3 nucleotides are TGTGCCAGCAGTGGACAGGGGCCCCCTAATGAAAAACTGTTTTTT.

The V gene is TRBV4-3, the J gene TRBJ2-1; 7 bases are shared with TRBD2. V gave up 4 bases and J gave up 8 bases; unmatched junction bases: 11. This CDR3 comprises 15 residues. CDR1 and CDR2 from the germline V gene are LGHNA and YSLEER. CDR3 nucleotides: TGCGCCAGCAGCCTTACGACCCGGGCGGGGGATGAGCAGTTCTTC. Protein sequence: CASSLTTRAGDEQFF.

The chain is built from TRBV10-3 and TRBJ1-5; D not certain. CDR1 is ENHRY and CDR2 is SYGVKD in the germline V gene. Trimming pared 2 bases from V and 1 base from J, leaving 6 bases between. The CDR3 contains 14 residues. CDR3 loop: CAISETQSNQPQHF. CDR3 nucleotides: TGTGCCATCAGTGAGACCCAGAGCAATCAGCCCCAGCATTTT.

V usage is TRBV7-2 and J usage is TRBJ2-1, with 10 bases identical to TRBD2. This CDR3 has 15 residues. Germline V gene data show CDR1 as SGHTA and CDR2 as FQGNSA. J lost 1 base, V lost 5 bases, and 2 bases had no gene match. In nucleotides, the CDR3 is TGTGCCAGCAGCCGAGCGGGAGGGTCCTACAATGAGCAGTTCTTC. Translation gives CASSRAGGSYNEQFF.

The chain employs TRBV5-1 and TRBJ2-1; maybe TRBD2 (6 bases). CDR1 is SGHRS and CDR2 is YFSETQ in the germline V gene. The CDR3 spans 18 residues. The V and J ends lost 0 bases and 2 bases respectively, with 18 bases between them. The CDR3 coding sequence is TGCGCCAGCAGCTTGGCCCATAACGGGAGCCGACCCTACAATGAGCAGTTCTTC. Amino acids: CASSLAHNGSRPYNEQFF.

V and J are TRBV29-1 and TRBJ1-2; D possibly corresponds to TRBD1 (5 bases). Germline V gene data show CDR1 as SQVTM and CDR2 as ANQGSEA. The CDR3 is 14 amino acids. Trimming removed 7 bases at V and 8 bases at J, with 23 bases between. Here the CDR3 reads CSEAWGGVPLGYTF. In DNA form, the CDR3 reads TGCAGCGAGGCGTGGGGCGGGGTCCCCCTAGGCTACACCTTC.

This clone appeared a single time. The CDR3: CASSQDRGNEQFF. CDR3 nucleotides: TGTGCCAGCAGCCAGGACAGGGGGAATGAGCAGTTCTTC. The chain has TRBV7-9 and TRBJ2-1, with 10 bases matching TRBD1. Trimming at V came to 5 bases and at J to 7 bases, leaving 2 bases not matched to a gene. CDR3 length: 13 residues. The germline V gene has CDR1 SEHNR and CDR2 FQNEAQ (reference sequence).

The chain joins TRBV6-5 to TRBJ2-7; 7 nucleotides match TRBD1. V dropped 5 bases and J dropped 3; count of bases not matched to a gene: 7. The CDR3 has 14 amino acids. The germline V gene has CDR1 MNHEY and CDR2 SVGAGI. The CDR3 nucleotides read TGTGCCAGCAGTACCGGGACAGACTTCTACGAGCAGTACTTC. The encoded protein is CASSTGTDFYEQYF.

The rearrangement links TRBV7-6 to TRBJ2-5; 10 bases fit TRBD1. Germline V gene sequence: CDR1 SGHVS, CDR2 FNYEAQ. CDR3 length: 16 residues. V was clipped by 0 bases and J by 4 bases; unmatched bases: 5. The CDR3 is CASSLADGDRGETQYF. The DNA for the CDR3 is TGTGCCAGCAGCTTAGCGGACGGGGACAGGGGAGAGACCCAGTACTTC.

The chain uses TRBV27 and TRBJ1-6; tentative D call: TRBD1 (6 bases). Germline lookup yields CDR1 MNHEY and CDR2 SMNVEV (reference sequence). Trimming left V 5 bases short and J 1 base short, with 12 bases between. The CDR3 covers 16 residues. In nucleotides, the CDR3 is TGTGCCAGCAGTGCCGACAGGAGGTCCTATAATTCACCCCTCCACTTT. Translating gives CASSADRRSYNSPLHF.

This clone appeared a few times. This chain links TRBV7-9 with TRBJ1-2; D ambiguous. The germline V gene encodes CDR1 SEHNR and CDR2 FQNEAQ (reference sequence). V was clipped by 1 base and J by 5 bases, with 11 bases between them. The CDR3 covers 14 residues. The CDR3 nucleotides read TGTGCCAGCAGCTTAGTAACGCAGAATTATGGCTACACCTTC. Translation gives CASSLVTQNYGYTF.

The chain recombines TRBV15 with TRBJ2-4; D is possibly TRBD2 (5 bases). This CDR3 contains 16 residues. The germline CDR1 and CDR2 sequences are LNHNV and YYDKDF (reference sequence). V was cut by 0 bases and J by 1 base, with 10 bases left in between. The CDR3 DNA follows: TGTGCCACCAGCAGAGATCGCGGGTCTGCCAAAAACATTCAGTACTTC. Encoded protein: CATSRDRGSAKNIQYF.

V usage is TRBV7-9 and J usage is TRBJ1-3; D is unresolved. CDR3 length: 17 residues. Trimming left V 4 bases short and J 0 bases short, with 16 bases between. In germline, CDR1 is SEHNR, CDR2 FQNEAQ (reference sequence). Here the CDR3 reads CASSSANTINSGNTIYF. The CDR3 bases are TGTGCCAGCAGCTCCGCCAACACTATCAACTCTGGAAACACCATATATTTT.

The chain uses TRBV27 and TRBJ2-7; the match to TRBD2 covers 8 bases. CDR1 is MNHEY, CDR2 SMNVEV, per germline (reference sequence). The V segment lost 5 bases and the J segment 4 bases; nucleotides outside the gene matches: 13. This CDR3 region has 16 residues. CDR3 amino acids: CASSPLGSGSHYEQYF. The CDR3 DNA reads as TGTGCCAGCAGTCCCCTCGGGAGCGGGAGCCATTACGAGCAGTACTTC.